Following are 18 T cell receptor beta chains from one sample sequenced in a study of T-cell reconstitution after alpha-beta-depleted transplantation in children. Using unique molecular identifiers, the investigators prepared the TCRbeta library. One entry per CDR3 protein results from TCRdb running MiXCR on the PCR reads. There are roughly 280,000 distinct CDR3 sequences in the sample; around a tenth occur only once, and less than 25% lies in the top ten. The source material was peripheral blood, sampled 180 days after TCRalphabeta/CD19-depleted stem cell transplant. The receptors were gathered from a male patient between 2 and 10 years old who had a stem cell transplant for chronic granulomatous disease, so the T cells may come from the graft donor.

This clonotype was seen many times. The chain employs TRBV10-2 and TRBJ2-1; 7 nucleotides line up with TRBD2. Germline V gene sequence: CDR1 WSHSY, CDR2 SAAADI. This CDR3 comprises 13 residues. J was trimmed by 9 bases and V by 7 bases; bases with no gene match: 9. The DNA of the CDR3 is TGCGCCAGCAAGAGTAGCGGGCTGGGTGAGCAGTTCTTC. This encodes CASKSSGLGEQFF.

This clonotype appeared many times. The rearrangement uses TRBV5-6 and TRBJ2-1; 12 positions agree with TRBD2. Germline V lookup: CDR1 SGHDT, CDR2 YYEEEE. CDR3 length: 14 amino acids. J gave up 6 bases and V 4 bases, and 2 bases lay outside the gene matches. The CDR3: CASSVGLAGNEQFF. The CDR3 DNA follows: TGTGCCAGCAGCGTGGGACTAGCGGGCAATGAGCAGTTCTTC. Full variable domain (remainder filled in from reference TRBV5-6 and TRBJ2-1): DAGVTQSPTHLIKTRGQQVTLRCSPKSGHDTVSWYQQALGQGPQFIFQYYEEEERQRGNFPDRFSGHQFPNYSSELNVNALLLGDSALYLCASSVGLAGNEQFFGPGTRLTVL.

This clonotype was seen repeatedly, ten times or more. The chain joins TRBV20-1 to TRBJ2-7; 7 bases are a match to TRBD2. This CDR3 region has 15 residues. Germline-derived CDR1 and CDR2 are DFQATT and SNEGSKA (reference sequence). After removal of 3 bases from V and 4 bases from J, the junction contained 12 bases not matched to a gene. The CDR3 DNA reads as TGCAGTGCTAGGAAGGCGGGAGTGGGGTTTTACGAGCAGTACTTC. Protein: CSARKAGVGFYEQYF.

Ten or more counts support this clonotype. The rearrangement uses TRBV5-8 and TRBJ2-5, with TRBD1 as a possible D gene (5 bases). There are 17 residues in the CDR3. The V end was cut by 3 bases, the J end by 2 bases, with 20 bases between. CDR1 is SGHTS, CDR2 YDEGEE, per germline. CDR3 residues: CASSSQPRQRYQETQYF. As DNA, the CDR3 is TGTGCCAGCAGCTCTCAGCCCCGACAGAGGTATCAAGAGACCCAGTACTTC.

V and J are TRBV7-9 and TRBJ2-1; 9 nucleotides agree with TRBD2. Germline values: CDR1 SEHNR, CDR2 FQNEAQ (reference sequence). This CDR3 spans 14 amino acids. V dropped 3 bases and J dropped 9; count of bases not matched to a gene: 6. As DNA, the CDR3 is TGTGCCAGCAGCTTGCGGGAGGGCCAGGGTGAGCAGTTCTTC. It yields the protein CASSLREGQGEQFF.

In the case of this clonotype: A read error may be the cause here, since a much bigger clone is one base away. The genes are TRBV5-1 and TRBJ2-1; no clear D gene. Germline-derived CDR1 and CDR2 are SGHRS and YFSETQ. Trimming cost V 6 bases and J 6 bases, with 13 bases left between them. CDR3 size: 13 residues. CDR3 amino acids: CASMAVPVNEQFF. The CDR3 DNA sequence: TGCGCCAGCATGGCGGTGCCGGTCAATGAGCAGTTCTTC.

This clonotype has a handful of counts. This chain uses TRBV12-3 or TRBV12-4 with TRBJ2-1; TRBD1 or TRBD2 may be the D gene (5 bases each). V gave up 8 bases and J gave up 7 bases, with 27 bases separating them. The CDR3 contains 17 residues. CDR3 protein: CASAPGTWFEGNNEQFF. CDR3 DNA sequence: TGTGCCAGCGCACCTGGGACGTGGTTTGAGGGCAATAATGAGCAGTTCTTC.

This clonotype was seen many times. The CDR3 region is CASSLRLATTGELFF. As DNA, the CDR3 is TGTGCCAGCAGCCTACGACTAGCGACCACCGGGGAGCTGTTTTTT. The chain employs TRBV7-3 and TRBJ2-2, with 8 bases that match TRBD2. CDR3 length equals 15 residues. Germline CDR1 is SGHTA and CDR2 is FQGTGA. V gave up 5 bases and J gave up 4 bases; unmatched junction bases: 6.

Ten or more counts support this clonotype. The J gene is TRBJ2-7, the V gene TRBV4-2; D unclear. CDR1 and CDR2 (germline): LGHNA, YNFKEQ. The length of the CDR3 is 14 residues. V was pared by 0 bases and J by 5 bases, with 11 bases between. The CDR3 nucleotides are TGTGCCAGCAGCCAAGACGGTAGCAGCCACGAGCAGTACTTC. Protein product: CASSQDGSSHEQYF.

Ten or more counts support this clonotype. As DNA, the CDR3 is TGTGCCAGCAGCTTTAGCGGGGGGGCCCAGACGCAGTATTTT. Its protein is CASSFSGGAQTQYF. The rearrangement joins TRBV7-2 to TRBJ2-3; 11 bases line up with TRBD2. The J segment lost 9 bases and the V segment lost 3 bases, leaving 5 bases of the junction unmatched. Germline lookup yields CDR1 SGHTA and CDR2 FQGNSA. The CDR3 consists of 14 residues.

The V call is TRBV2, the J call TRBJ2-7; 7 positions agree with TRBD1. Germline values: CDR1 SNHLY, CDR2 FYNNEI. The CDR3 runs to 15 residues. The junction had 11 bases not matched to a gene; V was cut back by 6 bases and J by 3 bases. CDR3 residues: CASSPARGTYYEQYF. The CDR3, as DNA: TGTGCCAGCAGCCCCGCCAGGGGGACCTACTACGAGCAGTACTTC.

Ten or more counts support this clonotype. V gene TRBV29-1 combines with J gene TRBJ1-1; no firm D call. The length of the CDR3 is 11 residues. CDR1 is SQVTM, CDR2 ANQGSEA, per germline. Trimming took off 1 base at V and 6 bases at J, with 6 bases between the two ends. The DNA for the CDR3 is TGCAGCGTTGAAGGTAGGCCTGAAGCTTTCTTT. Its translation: CSVEGRPEAFF.

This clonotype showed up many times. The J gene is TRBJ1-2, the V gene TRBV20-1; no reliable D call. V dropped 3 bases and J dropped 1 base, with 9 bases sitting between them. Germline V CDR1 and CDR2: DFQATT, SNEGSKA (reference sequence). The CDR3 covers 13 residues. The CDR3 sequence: CSASFSINYGYTF. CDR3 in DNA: TGCAGTGCTAGTTTTAGTATTAACTATGGCTACACCTTC.

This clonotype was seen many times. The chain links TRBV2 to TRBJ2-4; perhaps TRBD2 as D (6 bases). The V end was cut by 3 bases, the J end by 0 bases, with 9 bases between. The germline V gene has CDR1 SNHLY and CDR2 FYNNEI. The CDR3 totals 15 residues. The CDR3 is CASSEGGVAKNIQYF. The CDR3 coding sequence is TGTGCCAGCAGTGAGGGCGGGGTAGCCAAAAACATTCAGTACTTC.

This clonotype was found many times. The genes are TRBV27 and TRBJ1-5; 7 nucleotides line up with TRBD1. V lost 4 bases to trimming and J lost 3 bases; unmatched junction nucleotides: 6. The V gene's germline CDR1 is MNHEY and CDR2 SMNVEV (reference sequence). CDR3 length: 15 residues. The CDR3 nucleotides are TGTGCCAGCAGTTCTCCGGGACAGCCCAATCAGCCCCAGCATTTT. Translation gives CASSSPGQPNQPQHF.

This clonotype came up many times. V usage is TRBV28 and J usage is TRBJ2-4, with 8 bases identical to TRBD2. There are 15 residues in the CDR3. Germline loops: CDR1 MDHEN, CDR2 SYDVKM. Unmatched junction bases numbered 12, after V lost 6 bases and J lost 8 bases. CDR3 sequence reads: CASSPIREGRDIQYF. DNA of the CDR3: TGTGCCAGCAGCCCAATCCGGGAGGGCCGGGACATTCAGTACTTC.

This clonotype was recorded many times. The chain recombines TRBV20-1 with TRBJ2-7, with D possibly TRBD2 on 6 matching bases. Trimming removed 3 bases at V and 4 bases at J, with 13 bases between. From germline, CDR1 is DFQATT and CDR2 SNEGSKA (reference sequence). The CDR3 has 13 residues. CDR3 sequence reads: CSASPLGRYEQYF. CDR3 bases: TGCAGTGCTAGTCCCCTGGGGAGGTACGAGCAGTACTTC.

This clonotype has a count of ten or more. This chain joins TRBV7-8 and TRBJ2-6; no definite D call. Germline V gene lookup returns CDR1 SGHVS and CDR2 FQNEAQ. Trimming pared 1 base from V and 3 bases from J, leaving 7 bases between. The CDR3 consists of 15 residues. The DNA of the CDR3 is TGTGCCAGCAGCTTAGGGGGTATTGGGGCCAACGTCCTGACTTTC. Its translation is CASSLGGIGANVLTF.